The clone carrying this T cell receptor (beta chain) was observed a single time. The junction does not match germline at one end; this may be a read error. This CDR3 contains 15 residues. Germline CDR1 and CDR2: SGHTA and FQGTGA. The data stem from a study of T cell clones after liver transplantation. Produced via immunoSEQ multiplex PCR; TCRdb's table is partial and in-frame only. The top ten clones hold roughly 2.5% of a sample with tens of thousands of clones, over 85% of them seen once. This material consisted of CD4+ T cells from blood, taken before liver transplant. This clonotype originated in a human donor who received a liver transplant. The V and J genes are TRBV7-3 and TRBJ2-3; no firm D call. CDR3 nucleotide sequence: TGTGCCAGCAGCCCAAGGCTCACCAGCAGAGATACGCAGTATTTT. It encodes CASSPRLTSRDTQYF.